The 21 T cell receptor beta chains given below trace back to one sample, sequenced in a study of beta chain features in type 1 diabetes. The study's findings and limits: Among all four CD4+ subsets, Type 1 diabetes patients had TCRB CDR3s that were moderately but significantly shorter.

Of the isolated RNA, all was reverse transcribed, and so the sequenced material was expressed TCRB transcripts. The data were produced by immunoSEQ multiplex PCR, yet TCRdb's version contains in-frame clones alone and is incomplete. This sample has about 170,000 clones; around 8% occur once, and the top ten carry approximately 0.85%. These receptors are not linked to any known antigen. The sequencing input was central memory CD4+ T cells from blood. The receptors here all came from a middle-aged woman with type 1 diabetes.

There are a few counts of this clone. This specimen includes other DNA sequences encoding the same CDR3. The V call is TRBV9, the J call TRBJ2-1; TRBD2 might be the D (5 bases). The V end was cut by 0 bases, the J end by 1 base, with 8 bases between. The CDR3 covers 15 residues. CDR1 is SGDLS and CDR2 is YYNGEE in the germline V gene. The CDR3 DNA follows: TGTGCCAGCAGCGTAGCAGGCGGGTCCTACAATGAGCAGTTCTTC. Translation: CASSVAGGSYNEQFF.

A remark on this clone: Other DNA sequences within the sample encode an identical CDR3. V and J are TRBV5-1 and TRBJ1-5, with 8 bases identical to TRBD1. Germline V gene data show CDR1 as SGHRS and CDR2 as YFSETQ. CDR3 length equals 13 residues. With V trimmed by 4 bases and J by 7 bases, 4 bases remained unmatched. CDR3 amino acids: CASSKDREQPQHF. Written as DNA, the CDR3 is TGCGCCAGCAGCAAGGACAGGGAACAGCCCCAGCATTTT.

The V call is TRBV28, the J call TRBJ2-7; 8 nucleotides line up with TRBD1. The germline V gene encodes CDR1 MDHEN and CDR2 SYDVKM. V lost 7 bases, J lost 2 bases, and 10 bases stayed unmatched. CDR3 size: 15 residues. CDR3 sequence (DNA): TGTGCCAGCACCACGCCCGAGGGACAGGCCTACGAGCAGTACTTC. It translates to CASTTPEGQAYEQYF. Looking up the rest from reference TRBV28 and TRBJ2-7 gives the full variable domain: DVKVTQSSRYLVKRTGEKVFLECVQDMDHENMFWYRQDPGLGLRLIYFSYDVKMKEKGDIPEGYSVSREKKERFSLILESASTNQTSMYLCASTTPEGQAYEQYFGPGTRLTVT.

The chain is built from TRBV7-2 and TRBJ2-2; 10 bases fit TRBD1. CDR1 is SGHTA, CDR2 FQGNSA, per germline. Losses at the gene ends were 5 bases for V and 7 bases for J; bases not matched to a gene: 7. The CDR3 contains 15 residues. CDR3 sequence reads: CASSPRQGANGELFF. CDR3 in DNA: TGTGCCAGCAGCCCGCGACAGGGGGCGAACGGGGAGCTGTTTTTT.

The chain joins TRBV7-2 to TRBJ1-5; TRBD1 agrees at 7 bases. Germline assignment: CDR1 SGHTA and CDR2 FQGNSA. This CDR3 is built from 15 residues. V was clipped by 5 bases and J by 4 bases; unmatched bases: 8. The CDR3 DNA is TGTGCCAGCAGCCCCCGGGGCAGGGGGAATCAGCCCCAGCATTTT. Its protein product is CASSPRGRGNQPQHF.

The CDR3 DNA is TGCAGCGCTCAGACCCGAGGTAGCACTGAAGCTTTCTTT. Protein: CSAQTRGSTEAFF. The genes are TRBV29-1 and TRBJ1-1; D unclear. The V gene's germline CDR1 is SQVTM and CDR2 ANQGSEA. The CDR3 is 13 residues long. Trimming cost V 7 bases and J 4 bases, with 16 bases left between them.

This clone appeared many times. The rearrangement links TRBV28 to TRBJ2-6; 8 nucleotides line up with TRBD1. The CDR3 extends over 17 amino acids. Looked up from germline, CDR1 is MDHEN and CDR2 is SYDVKM. With 3 bases clipped from V and 0 bases from J, the junction kept 4 bases outside the gene matches. CDR3 sequence (DNA): TGTGCCAGCAGTTTCGCAGGGGGCTTCTCTGGGGCCAACGTCCTGACTTTC. Translated, it gives CASSFAGGFSGANVLTF.

J is TRBJ2-5 and V is TRBV5-1; tentatively, D is TRBD1 (6 bases). V was trimmed by 1 base and J by 0 bases, leaving 10 bases between them. The CDR3 loop spans 15 amino acids. Germline V gene data show CDR1 as SGHRS and CDR2 as YFSETQ. This CDR3 reads CASSLTGTYQETQYF. The CDR3 nucleotides are TGCGCCAGCAGCTTGACGGGGACATACCAAGAGACCCAGTACTTC.

This clone was detected only a few times. This rearrangement joins TRBV19 to TRBJ2-2; the match to TRBD1 covers 8 bases. This CDR3 contains 17 residues. CDR1 LNHDA and CDR2 SQIVND come from the germline V gene (reference sequence). V lost 4 bases, J lost 0 bases, and 7 bases stayed unmatched. The CDR3 loop reads CASSTRGRPANTGELFF. The CDR3 nucleotides read TGTGCCAGTAGTACCAGGGGGCGGCCAGCGAACACCGGGGAGCTGTTTTTT.

This clone was counted only a few times. The gene calls are TRBV20-1 and TRBJ2-1; 7 nucleotides agree with TRBD2. Germline V gene data show CDR1 as DFQATT and CDR2 as SNEGSKA (reference sequence). The CDR3 extends over 11 amino acids. The V gene end was trimmed by 6 bases and the J gene end by 11 bases; junction bases not matched to a gene: 7. The CDR3 spells CSARWTRQQFF. In DNA form, the CDR3 reads TGCAGTGCCCGATGGACTAGGCAGCAGTTCTTC.

This clone was detected a few times. The V call is TRBV11-1, the J call TRBJ2-6; the D is unclear. CDR3 length: 14 amino acids. Germline CDR1 reads SGHAT; CDR2 reads FQDESV (reference sequence). Trimming left V 2 bases short and J 3 bases short, with 5 bases between. Here the CDR3 DNA reads TGTGCCAGCAGCTTATTTCGTGGGGCCAACGTCCTGACTTTC. This gives the protein CASSLFRGANVLTF.

The chain is built from TRBV28 and TRBJ1-5, with 9 bases fitting TRBD1. The CDR3 is 17 amino acids. Per the germline V gene, CDR1 is MDHEN and CDR2 is SYDVKM. With 5 bases clipped from V and 5 bases from J, the junction kept 13 bases outside the gene matches. The CDR3 nucleotides read TGTGCCAGCAGTACGATACCGGGACAGGGTATGTATCAGCCCCAGCATTTT. Translating gives CASSTIPGQGMYQPQHF.

The chain has TRBV27 and TRBJ2-7, with TRBD1 matching 7 bases. The CDR3 runs 15 residues. CDR1 MNHEY and CDR2 SMNVEV come from the germline V gene (reference sequence). V lost 5 bases, J lost 2 bases, and 9 bases stayed unmatched. The CDR3 DNA sequence: TGTGCCAGCAGTCAGACGACGGACAGGACCTACGAGCAGTACTTC. Encoded protein: CASSQTTDRTYEQYF.

V usage is TRBV10-3 and J usage is TRBJ1-2, with TRBD1 matching over 7 bases. J gave up 3 bases and V 7 bases, and 8 bases lay outside the gene matches. CDR3 length: 14 amino acids. In germline, CDR1 is ENHRY, CDR2 SYGVKD. CDR3 sequence reads: CAINPGGQHYGYTF. The DNA of the CDR3 is TGTGCCATCAACCCCGGGGGACAGCACTATGGCTACACCTTC.

The sample holds a few counts of this clone. V and J are TRBV7-9 and TRBJ2-2; D possibly corresponds to TRBD2 (6 bases). CDR1 is SEHNR, CDR2 FQNEAQ, per germline (reference sequence). The CDR3 consists of 17 residues. The V end lost 0 bases, the J end lost 3 bases, and 14 bases lay between the germline ends. CDR3 loop: CASSLAQGSGDTGELFF. The CDR3, as DNA: TGTGCCAGCAGCTTAGCGCAGGGTAGCGGCGACACCGGGGAGCTGTTTTTT.

The chain has TRBV27 and TRBJ2-5; 10 nucleotides agree with TRBD2. Germline-derived CDR1 and CDR2 are MNHEY and SMNVEV (reference sequence). The V segment lost 5 bases and the J segment 5 bases; nucleotides outside the gene matches: 8. This CDR3 spans 15 amino acids. The CDR3 DNA reads TGTGCCAGCAGTCCCAGCGGGGGGGCCCCCGAGACCCAGTACTTC. It specifies CASSPSGGAPETQYF.

This clone appeared many times. At the DNA level, this CDR3 is encoded by other sequences in the same sample as well. This chain uses TRBV29-1 with TRBJ2-7; weak D call: TRBD2 (5 bases). Trimming took off 3 bases at V and 0 bases at J, with 9 bases between the two ends. Germline loops: CDR1 SQVTM, CDR2 ANQGSEA. The CDR3 is 13 residues long. In DNA form, the CDR3 reads TGCAGCGTTGATCCAGGAGGCTCCTACGAGCAGTACTTC. Its protein is CSVDPGGSYEQYF.

In its sample, this clone was seen a few times. This sequence joins TRBV2 and TRBJ1-2; the match to TRBD1 covers 8 bases. The CDR3 runs to 13 residues. Germline V gene lookup returns CDR1 SNHLY and CDR2 FYNNEI. The junction had 5 bases not matched to a gene; V was cut back by 5 bases and J by 6 bases. CDR3 coding DNA: TGTGCCAGCAGTCCGGACAGGGACAATGGCTACACCTTC. This translates into CASSPDRDNGYTF.

This clone has a handful of counts. The chain joins TRBV7-3 to TRBJ2-2; D perhaps matches TRBD1 (6 bases). The germline V gene has CDR1 SGHTA and CDR2 FQGTGA. The CDR3 has 15 residues. Deletions cut 0 bases from V and 2 bases from J, with 7 bases between. The CDR3 bases are TGTGCCAGCAGCTTAACAGGGGGTAACACCGGGGAGCTGTTTTTT. Its translation: CASSLTGGNTGELFF.

Only a few counts were recorded for this clone. For the CDR3, the DNA is TGTGCCTGGAGTGTCGAGAAATTAATCTCTGGAAACACCATATATTTT. It encodes CAWSVEKLISGNTIYF. This rearrangement joins TRBV30 to TRBJ1-3; D uncertain. Between the trimmed V and J ends, which lost 0 bases and 0 bases, there was a span of 12 bases. The CDR3 totals 16 residues. CDR1 is GTSNPN and CDR2 is SVGIG in the germline V gene (reference sequence).

The table lists this clone with many counts. V and J are TRBV29-1 and TRBJ1-2; 7 nucleotides line up with TRBD1. Germline V lookup: CDR1 SQVTM, CDR2 ANQGSEA. After removal of 0 bases from V and 4 bases from J, the junction contained 5 bases not matched to a gene. The CDR3 has 14 residues. DNA of the CDR3: TGCAGCGTTGAAGATCTGAACAGGGGCTATGGCTACACCTTC. Amino acids: CSVEDLNRGYGYTF.